The clone carrying this T cell receptor beta chain counts as large. The sample belongs to a study of memory B cells and T cells in multiple sclerosis. Method: immunoSEQ multiplex PCR; TCRdb's copy keeps in-frame clones and lacks some. The table includes around 7,600 clones, around three fifths detected once. The sample taken for sequencing was memory (CD45RO+) CD8+ T cells from blood. The sequence was collected from a human donor with multiple sclerosis.

The CDR3 nucleotides are TGTGCCAGCAGTGCCCGGGGAGATCACCCCCTCCACAATGAGCAGTTCTTC. Protein product: CASSARGDHPLHNEQFF. The chain couples TRBV27 to TRBJ2-1; weak D call: TRBD2 (5 bases). Germline-derived CDR1 and CDR2 are MNHEY and SMNVEV (reference sequence). With 5 bases removed from V and 5 bases from J, the gap between germline ends came to 22 bases. The CDR3 runs 17 residues.